The 27 T cell receptor beta chains listed next were all sequenced from one sample in a study of T-cell memory formation after mild COVID-19. TCRdb reanalysed the 5' RACE reads using MiXCR and keeps one entry per CDR3 protein. The sample holds under 250,000 distinct CDR3 sequences, 15% to 17% seen once. The sequenced sample consisted of PBMCs or a T cell subset sorted from them (not recorded which). Receptors originate from an adult woman who had mild COVID-19 (a few samples of this study predate the infection). Cell type and time point are not known.

The chain is built from TRBV11-2 and TRBJ2-3; 8 bases fit TRBD2. CDR3 length equals 16 residues. V trimming: 6 bases; J trimming: 6 bases; junction bases outside the gene matches: 14. Germline CDR1 is SGHAT and CDR2 is FQNNGV. The CDR3 nucleotides are TGTGCCAGCAGACTAACGCGGGGGGCGGGGCTGGATACGCAGTATTTT. Encoded protein: CASRLTRGAGLDTQYF.

The V gene is TRBV7-6, the J gene TRBJ2-6, with D uncertain. This CDR3 is built from 19 residues. The V and J ends lost 5 bases and 0 bases respectively, with 20 bases between them. Germline V gene lookup returns CDR1 SGHVS and CDR2 FNYEAQ. The CDR3 bases are TGTGCCAGCAGCCCCGCCAGTCCGCGACAAAGCTCTGGGGCCAACGTCCTGACTTTC. It is translated as CASSPASPRQSSGANVLTF.

This clonotype was detected only a few times. The genes are TRBV27 and TRBJ2-7; TRBD1 agrees at 12 bases. The CDR3 is 15 amino acids. V lost 4 bases and J lost 7; bases outside the gene matches: 8. Germline assignment: CDR1 MNHEY and CDR2 SMNVEV (reference sequence). CDR3 residues: CASSSVGQGAGEQYF. The CDR3 DNA follows: TGTGCCAGCAGTTCGGTGGGACAGGGGGCCGGGGAGCAGTACTTC.

This clonotype was counted between two and nine times. The chain employs TRBV10-3 and TRBJ2-3; 8 bases agree with TRBD2. With 8 bases clipped from V and 3 bases from J, the junction kept 4 bases outside the gene matches. Germline V gene data show CDR1 as ENHRY and CDR2 as SYGVKD. The CDR3 runs to 13 residues. The CDR3 bases are TGTGCCATCGGACGGGGGGGAACAGATACGCAGTATTTT. This sequence encodes CAIGRGGTDTQYF.

The V call is TRBV6-1, the J call TRBJ1-2; possible D gene TRBD1, 6 bases. V was trimmed by 1 base and J by 5 bases, leaving 23 bases between them. CDR1 is MNHNS and CDR2 is SASEGT in the germline V gene. This CDR3 has 18 amino acids. The chain's CDR3 is CASSEVGTHQLWGYGYTF. The CDR3 DNA follows: TGTGCCAGCAGTGAAGTGGGGACACACCAACTTTGGGGGTATGGCTACACCTTC.

At least ten counts were recorded for this clonotype. The genes are TRBV12-3 or TRBV12-4 and TRBJ2-3, with 8 bases identical to TRBD2. This CDR3 region has 15 residues. The trim removed 3 bases at V and 2 bases at J, leaving 4 bases unmatched. CDR3 in amino acids: CASSLSLADTDTQYF. CDR3 nucleotide sequence: TGTGCCAGCAGTTTGTCACTAGCGGACACAGATACGCAGTATTTT.

This clonotype appeared many times. This rearrangement joins TRBV10-3 to TRBJ1-1; no reliable D call. This CDR3 spans 14 amino acids. Germline loops: CDR1 ENHRY, CDR2 SYGVKD. The V end was cut by 0 bases, the J end by 1 base, with 6 bases between. CDR3 protein: CAISESLANTEAFF. CDR3 DNA: TGTGCCATCAGTGAGTCATTGGCGAACACTGAAGCTTTCTTT.

The chain recombines TRBV6-1 with TRBJ2-1, with D possibly TRBD2 on 5 matching bases. V was cut by 2 bases and J by 8 bases, with 10 bases left in between. Germline V CDR1 and CDR2: MNHNS, SASEGT. The CDR3 consists of 13 residues. As DNA, the CDR3 is TGTGCCAGCAGTGAACGGGGAACTCATGAGCAGTTCTTC. Translating gives CASSERGTHEQFF.

CDR3 in amino acids: CSARARVNNEKLFF. DNA for the CDR3: TGCAGCGCAAGGGCGAGGGTAAATAATGAAAAACTGTTTTTT. The V gene is TRBV29-1, the J gene TRBJ1-4, with D hard to call. CDR1 is SQVTM and CDR2 is ANQGSEA in the germline V gene. The V end lost 7 bases, the J end lost 4 bases, and 16 bases lay between the germline ends. This CDR3 contains 14 residues.

This chain links TRBV12-3 or TRBV12-4 with TRBJ2-3, with TRBD1 matching over 8 bases. J lost 4 bases, V lost 3 bases, and 6 bases had no gene match. The CDR3 length is 15 residues. CDR3 sequence: CASSFRQGASDTQYF. In DNA form, the CDR3 reads TGTGCCAGCAGTTTTAGGCAGGGGGCATCAGATACGCAGTATTTT.

V and J are TRBV27 and TRBJ1-2, with 7 bases identical to TRBD1. Per germline, CDR1 MNHEY and CDR2 SMNVEV (reference sequence). J was trimmed by 5 bases and V by 7 bases; bases with no gene match: 7. The CDR3 contains 13 residues. The CDR3 DNA reads TGTGCCAGCACCGACAGGGAGGGATATGGCTACACCTTC. It is translated as CASTDREGYGYTF.

This clonotype showed up just a few times. This chain joins TRBV5-1 and TRBJ2-2; 12 bases are shared with TRBD2. V shed 4 bases, J shed 5 bases, and the junction held 6 bases outside the gene matches. Germline CDR1 reads SGHRS; CDR2 reads YFSETQ. The CDR3 contains 16 residues. DNA for the CDR3: TGCGCCAGCAGCCCTCGACTAGCGGGAGCGACCGGGGAGCTGTTTTTT. It codes for CASSPRLAGATGELFF.

This clonotype was picked up many times. The chain recombines TRBV11-2 with TRBJ1-2, with unresolved D. The germline gives CDR1 SGHAT, CDR2 FQNNGV. V was clipped by 6 bases and J by 2 bases, with 10 bases between them. The CDR3 has 13 amino acids. CDR3 sequence reads: CASSFDSNYGYTF. Written as DNA, the CDR3 is TGTGCCAGCAGTTTTGATTCCAACTATGGCTACACCTTC.

This clonotype was detected ten times or more. The gene calls are TRBV7-9 and TRBJ2-2; D not resolved. The germline CDR1 and CDR2 sequences are SEHNR and FQNEAQ (reference sequence). Deletions cut 5 bases from V and 4 bases from J, with 8 bases between. This CDR3 has 13 amino acids. CDR3 protein: CASSLTPTGELFF. CDR3 nucleotides: TGTGCCAGCAGCCTGACACCCACCGGGGAGCTGTTTTTT.

This clonotype was detected only a few times. CDR3 loop: CASSSPSGSPSYEQYF. Here the CDR3 DNA reads TGTGCCAGCAGCTCCCCTAGCGGGAGTCCCTCCTACGAGCAGTACTTC. This rearrangement joins TRBV7-3 to TRBJ2-7; 10 bases align to TRBD2. Looked up from germline, CDR1 is SGHTA and CDR2 is FQGTGA. The CDR3 has 16 residues. V lost 4 bases and J lost 0; bases outside the gene matches: 6.

The table lists this clonotype with many counts. The chain is built from TRBV11-3 and TRBJ1-1, with D unresolved. CDR3 length: 11 residues. CDR1 is SGHNT, CDR2 YENEEA, per germline. Trimming cost V 1 base and J 7 bases, with 4 bases left between them. The CDR3 nucleotides are TGTGCCAGCAGCTTAGCCGGTGAAGCTTTCTTT. Translating gives CASSLAGEAFF.

V usage is TRBV5-6 and J usage is TRBJ2-5; TRBD1 agrees at 8 bases. Germline V gene sequence: CDR1 SGHDT, CDR2 YYEEEE. The CDR3 loop spans 14 amino acids. With 4 bases clipped from V and 2 bases from J, the junction kept 4 bases outside the gene matches. The CDR3 nucleotides read TGTGCCAGCAGCCGGGACAGGCTTCAAGAGACCCAGTACTTC. Residues: CASSRDRLQETQYF. Drawing the rest from reference TRBV5-6 and TRBJ2-5, the complete variable domain is DAGVTQSPTHLIKTRGQQVTLRCSPKSGHDTVSWYQQALGQGPQFIFQYYEEEERQRGNFPDRFSGHQFPNYSSELNVNALLLGDSALYLCASSRDRLQETQYFGPGTRLLVL.

The chain carries TRBV6-2 or TRBV6-3 and TRBJ2-1, with 9 nucleotides matching TRBD2. The CDR3 sequence is 14 residues long. The germline gives CDR1 MNHEY, CDR2 SVGEGT. With 6 bases clipped from V and 10 bases from J, the junction kept 10 bases outside the gene matches. The CDR3 here is CASRGSGRGEEQFF. The CDR3 DNA reads TGTGCCAGCAGAGGTAGCGGGAGAGGGGAGGAGCAGTTCTTC.

The chain links TRBV7-2 to TRBJ2-3; D is perhaps TRBD2 (5 bases). Germline loops: CDR1 SGHTA, CDR2 FQGNSA. Trimming cost V 2 bases and J 1 base, with 19 bases left between them. This CDR3 contains 18 residues. CDR3 bases: TGTGCCAGCAGCTTATTACCTAGCATGGGATTCGGCACAGATACGCAGTATTTT. It codes for CASSLLPSMGFGTDTQYF. Full variable domain (rest looked up from reference TRBV7-2 and TRBJ2-3): GAGVSQSPSNKVTEKGKDVELRCDPISGHTALYWYRQSLGQGLEFLIYFQGNSAPDKSGLPSDRFSAERTGGSVSTLTIQRTQQEDSAVYLCASSLLPSMGFGTDTQYFGPGTRLTVL.

This clonotype was detected a few times. This chain connects TRBV20-1 to TRBJ2-1; D remains ambiguous. The V and J ends lost 2 bases and 6 bases respectively, with 8 bases between them. The CDR3 sequence is 12 residues long. Germline CDR1 DFQATT, CDR2 SNEGSKA (reference sequence). The CDR3 region has the DNA TGCAGTGCTAGAAGAGCCCCCAATGAGCAGTTCTTC. The encoded protein is CSARRAPNEQFF.

This clonotype came up a few times. The chain joins TRBV5-4 to TRBJ1-1; 12 positions match TRBD1. V trimming: 4 bases; J trimming: 5 bases; junction bases outside the gene matches: 12. The CDR3 has 17 residues. The germline gives CDR1 SGHNT, CDR2 YYREEE (reference sequence). CDR3 amino acids: CASSKPGTGGTVTEAFF. The CDR3 DNA is TGTGCCAGCAGCAAACCCGGGACAGGGGGCACGGTGACTGAAGCTTTCTTT. Looking up the rest from reference TRBV5-4 and TRBJ1-1 gives the full variable domain: ETGVTQSPTHLIKTRGQQVTLRCSSQSGHNTVSWYQQALGQGPQFIFQYYREEENGRGNFPPRFSGLQFPNYSSELNVNALELDDSALYLCASSKPGTGGTVTEAFFGQGTRLTVV.

This clonotype was counted between two and nine times. The gene calls are TRBV27 and TRBJ2-7; 10 bases align to TRBD2. CDR1 is MNHEY, CDR2 SMNVEV, per germline (reference sequence). The CDR3 totals 17 residues. Trimming took 0 bases from V and 3 from J; bases not matched to a gene: 8. The CDR3 loop is CASSLSGLAGDVYEQYF. CDR3 in DNA: TGTGCCAGCAGTTTATCTGGCCTAGCGGGAGATGTCTACGAGCAGTACTTC.

This clonotype was seen a handful of times. Here the CDR3 reads CASSYSTPLTKNTGELFF. DNA for the CDR3: TGTGCCAGCAGTTACTCGACACCCCTAACGAAGAACACCGGGGAGCTGTTTTTT. The rearrangement joins TRBV6-2 or TRBV6-3 to TRBJ2-2; no clear D gene. The CDR3 totals 18 residues. Germline V CDR1 and CDR2: MNHEY, SVGEGT. V shed 0 bases and J shed 1 base, with 15 bases lying between them.

This clonotype was recorded a few times. This CDR3 is CASSLTPWGARQYF. The CDR3 nucleotides read TGCGCCAGCAGCTTGACCCCGTGGGGGGCAAGGCAGTACTTC. V is TRBV5-1 and J is TRBJ2-7; tentatively, D is TRBD1 or TRBD2 (6 bases each). The CDR3 length is 14 residues. Trimming took off 1 base at V and 9 bases at J, with 17 bases between the two ends. Germline lookup yields CDR1 SGHRS and CDR2 YFSETQ.

The genes are TRBV18 and TRBJ2-1; tentatively, D is TRBD2 (6 bases). Between the trimmed V and J ends, which lost 6 bases and 7 bases, there was a span of 25 bases. Germline V gene lookup returns CDR1 KGHSH and CDR2 LQKENI. The CDR3 consists of 17 residues. For the CDR3, the DNA is TGTGCCAGCTCCCTCGCTATAAGCGGGCGAGCGGCTAATGAGCAGTTCTTC. The encoded protein is CASSLAISGRAANEQFF.

V and J are TRBV29-1 and TRBJ2-1, with a weak D call TRBD2 (6 bases). This CDR3 contains 13 residues. V lost 3 bases and J lost 7, with 13 bases in between. The germline CDR1 and CDR2 sequences are SQVTM and ANQGSEA. CDR3 sequence reads: CSVDRGGGNEQFF. The CDR3 nucleotides are TGCAGCGTTGATCGAGGTGGAGGGAATGAGCAGTTCTTC.

The V and J genes are TRBV12-3 or TRBV12-4 and TRBJ1-1, with D possibly being TRBD1 (5 bases). The V gene lost 10 bases and the J gene lost 1 base, with 16 bases spanning the gap. The CDR3 has 14 amino acids. CDR3 residues: CATRTSTGNTEAFF. In nucleotides, the CDR3 is TGTGCCACCAGGACATCAACGGGGAACACTGAAGCTTTCTTT.